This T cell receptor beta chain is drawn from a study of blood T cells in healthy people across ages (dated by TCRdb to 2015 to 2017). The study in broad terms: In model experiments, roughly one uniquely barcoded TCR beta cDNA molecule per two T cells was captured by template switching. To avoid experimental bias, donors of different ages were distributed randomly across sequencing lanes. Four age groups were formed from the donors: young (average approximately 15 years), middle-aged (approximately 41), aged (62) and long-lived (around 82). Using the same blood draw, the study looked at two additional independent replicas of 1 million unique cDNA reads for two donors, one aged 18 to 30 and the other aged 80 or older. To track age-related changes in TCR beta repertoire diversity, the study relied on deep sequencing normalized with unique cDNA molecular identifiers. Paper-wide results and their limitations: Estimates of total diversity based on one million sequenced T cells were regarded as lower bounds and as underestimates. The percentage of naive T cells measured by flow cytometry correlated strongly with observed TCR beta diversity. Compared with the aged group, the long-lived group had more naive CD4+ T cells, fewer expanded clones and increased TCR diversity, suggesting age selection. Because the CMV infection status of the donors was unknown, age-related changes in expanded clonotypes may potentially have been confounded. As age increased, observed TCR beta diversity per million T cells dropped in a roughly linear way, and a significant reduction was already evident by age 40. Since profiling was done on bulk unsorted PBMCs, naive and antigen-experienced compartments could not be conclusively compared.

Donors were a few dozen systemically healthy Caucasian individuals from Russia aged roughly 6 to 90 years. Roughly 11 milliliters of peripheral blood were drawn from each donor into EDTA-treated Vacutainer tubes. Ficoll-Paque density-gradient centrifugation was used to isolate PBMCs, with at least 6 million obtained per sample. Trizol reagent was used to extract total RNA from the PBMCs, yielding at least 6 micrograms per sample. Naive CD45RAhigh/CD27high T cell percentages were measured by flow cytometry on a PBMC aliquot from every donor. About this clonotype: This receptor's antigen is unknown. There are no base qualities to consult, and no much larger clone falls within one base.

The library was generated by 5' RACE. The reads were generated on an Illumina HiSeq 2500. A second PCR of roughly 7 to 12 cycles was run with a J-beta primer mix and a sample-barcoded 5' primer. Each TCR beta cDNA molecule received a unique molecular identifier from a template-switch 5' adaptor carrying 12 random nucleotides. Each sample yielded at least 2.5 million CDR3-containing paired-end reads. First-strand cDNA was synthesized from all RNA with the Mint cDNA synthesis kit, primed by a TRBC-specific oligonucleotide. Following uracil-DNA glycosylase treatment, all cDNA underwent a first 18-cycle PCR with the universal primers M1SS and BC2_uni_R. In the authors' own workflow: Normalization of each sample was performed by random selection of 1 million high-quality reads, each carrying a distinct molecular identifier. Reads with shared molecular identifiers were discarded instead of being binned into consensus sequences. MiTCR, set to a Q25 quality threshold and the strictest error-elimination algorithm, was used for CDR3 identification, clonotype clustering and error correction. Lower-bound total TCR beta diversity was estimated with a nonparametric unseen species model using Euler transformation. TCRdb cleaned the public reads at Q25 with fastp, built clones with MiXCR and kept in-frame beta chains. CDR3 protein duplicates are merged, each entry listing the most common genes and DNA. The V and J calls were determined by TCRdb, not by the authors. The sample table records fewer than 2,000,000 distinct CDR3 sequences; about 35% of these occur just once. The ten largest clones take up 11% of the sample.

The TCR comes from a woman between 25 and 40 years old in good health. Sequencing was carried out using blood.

The CDR3 here reads CASSLEGAWIGGELFF. At the DNA level, the sequence is TGTGCCAGCAGCTTAGAGGGGGCGTGGATTGGCGGGGAGCTGTTTTTT. This chain is built from TRBV7-8 and TRBJ2-2; a stretch of 7 junction bases matches TRBD1. The germline V gene provides CDR1 SGHVS and CDR2 FQNEAQ. Spanning cysteine to phenylalanine, the CDR3 consists of 16 amino acids. Just the 48-base CDR3 DNA is kept, in frame starting at base 1. V loses 1 base at its end and J loses 7 bases; junction bases beyond the gene matches: 9.